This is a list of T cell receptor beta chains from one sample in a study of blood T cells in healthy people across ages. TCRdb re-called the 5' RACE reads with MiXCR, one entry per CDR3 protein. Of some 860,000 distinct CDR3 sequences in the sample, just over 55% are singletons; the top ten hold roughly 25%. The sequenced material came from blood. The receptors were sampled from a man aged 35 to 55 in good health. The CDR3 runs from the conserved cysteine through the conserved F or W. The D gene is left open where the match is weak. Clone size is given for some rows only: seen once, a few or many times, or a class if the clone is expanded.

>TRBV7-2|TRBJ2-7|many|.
TGTGCCAGCAGCTTATTTCGCCCCTACGAGCAGTACTTC
CASSLFRPYEQYF
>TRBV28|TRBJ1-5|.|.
TGTGCCAGCAGTTTGCTTGCAGATCATCAGCCCCAGCATTTT
CASSLLADHQPQHF
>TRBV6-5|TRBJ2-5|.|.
TGTGCCGGCAGTCCTTGGACAGCCCAAGAGACCCAGTACTTC
CAGSPWTAQETQYF
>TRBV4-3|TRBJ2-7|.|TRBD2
TGCGCCAGCGGCCTTTCAAGGGCCAGCGGGAGGGCCTACGAGCAGTACTTC
CASGLSRASGRAYEQYF
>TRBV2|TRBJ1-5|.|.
TGTGCCAGCAGTAGTGAGACGCTCAATCAGCCCCAGCATTTT
CASSSETLNQPQHF
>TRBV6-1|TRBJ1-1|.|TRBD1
TGTGCCAGCAGTGCACGAATGACAGGGGTGGAAGCTTTCTTT
CASSARMTGVEAFF
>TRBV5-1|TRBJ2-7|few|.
TGCGCCAGCAGCTTGGCTCTAGCAAGGAATGAGCAGTACTTC
CASSLALARNEQYF
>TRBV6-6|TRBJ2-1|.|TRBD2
TGTGCCAGCAGTGCTGGGACTAGCGGCAATGAGCAGTTCTTC
CASSAGTSGNEQFF
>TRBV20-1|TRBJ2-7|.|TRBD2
TGCAGTGCTAGAGCTTTAGGTCTAGCGGGAGAAAGATTCTCCTACGAGCAGTACTTC
CSARALGLAGERFSYEQYF
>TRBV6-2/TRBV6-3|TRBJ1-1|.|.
TGTGCCACGAAGGACGGTTGGAACACTGAAGCTTTCTTT
CATKDGWNTEAFF
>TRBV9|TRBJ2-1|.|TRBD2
TGTGCCAGCAGCGTTAGCGGGGATAACTACAATGAGCAGTTCTTC
CASSVSGDNYNEQFF
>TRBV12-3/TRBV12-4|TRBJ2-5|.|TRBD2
TGTGCCAGCAGTCGACTAGCGGGGGGACCCCAAGAGACCCAGTACTTC
CASSRLAGGPQETQYF
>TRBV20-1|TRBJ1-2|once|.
TGCAGTGCTAGCAACTATGGCTACACCTTC
CSASNYGYTF
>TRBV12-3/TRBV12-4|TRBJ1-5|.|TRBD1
TGTGCCAGCAGTTTACCGGGACAGGCTTTTCATCGGCCCCAGCATTTT
CASSLPGQAFHRPQHF
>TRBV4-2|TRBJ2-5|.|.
TGTGCCAGCAGCCACGGGGACTCCGGACAGCAAACGGGGCAAGAGACCCAGTACTTC
CASSHGDSGQQTGQETQYF
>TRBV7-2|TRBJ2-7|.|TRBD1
TGTGCCAGCAGCATGGGACAGGGGGCAGGATACGAGCAGTACTTC
CASSMGQGAGYEQYF
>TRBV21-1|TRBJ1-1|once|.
TGTGCCAGCAGGCCGGAAGCTTTCTTT
CASRPEAFF
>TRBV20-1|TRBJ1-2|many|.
TGCAGTGCTAGATTGAGTGAGGCAGGCAACTATGGCTACACCTTC
CSARLSEAGNYGYTF
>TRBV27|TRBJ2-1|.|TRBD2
TGTGCCAGCAGTTTATTTTCGCCCCGGACTAGCGGATACAATGAGCAGTTCTTC
CASSLFSPRTSGYNEQFF